The 5 T cell receptor beta chains in this list originate from one sample, sequenced in a study of identical twins. TCRdb reprocessed the 5' RACE reads via MiXCR and lists one record per CDR3 protein. Among about 700,000 distinct CDR3 sequences listed, approximately 6.1% were seen once. The sequenced material came from naive T cells sorted from blood. Source of these receptors: a young man in good health.

This clonotype was counted ten times or more. This chain connects TRBV27 to TRBJ2-1, with 8 bases aligning to TRBD2. Germline CDR1 is MNHEY and CDR2 is SMNVEV (reference sequence). The CDR3 spans 16 residues. V gave up 2 bases and J gave up 4 bases; unmatched junction bases: 7. The CDR3, as DNA: TGTGCCAGCAGTTTAGTTTGGACTAGCAGGTACAATGAGCAGTTCTTC. Translating it yields CASSLVWTSRYNEQFF.

Only a few counts were recorded for this clonotype. The chain uses TRBV29-1 and TRBJ1-1; TRBD1 is a possible D gene (5 bases). Germline V lookup: CDR1 SQVTM, CDR2 ANQGSEA. The CDR3 spans 12 residues. V dropped 7 bases and J dropped 5 bases, with 14 bases sitting between them. The CDR3 DNA reads TGCAGCGCCCGACAGAGGGTAACTGAAGCTTTCTTT. The encoded protein is CSARQRVTEAFF. The full variable domain, in which reference TRBV29-1 and TRBJ1-1 provide the parts outside the CDR3, is SAVISQKPSRDICQRGTSLTIQCQVDSQVTMMFWYRQQPGQSLTLIATANQGSEATYESGFVIDKFPISRPNLTFSTLTVSNMSPEDSSIYLCSARQRVTEAFFGQGTRLTVV.

V and J are TRBV20-1 and TRBJ2-5; D is possibly TRBD2 (6 bases). The CDR3 is made up of 15 amino acids. Germline CDR1 DFQATT, CDR2 SNEGSKA (reference sequence). Trimming took off 0 bases at V and 5 bases at J, with 16 bases between the two ends. The CDR3 sequence: CSARDLEGLWETQYF. CDR3 in DNA: TGCAGTGCTAGAGATCTGGAGGGATTGTGGGAGACCCAGTACTTC.

This clonotype was seen many times. This sequence joins TRBV20-1 and TRBJ1-6; D is possibly TRBD1 (6 bases). This CDR3 comprises 15 residues. Germline V gives CDR1 DFQATT, CDR2 SNEGSKA (reference sequence). V dropped 6 bases and J dropped 5 bases, with 17 bases sitting between them. For the CDR3, the DNA is TGCAGTGCGAACGGACCGGGACAAAATAATTCACCCCTCCACTTT. Amino acids: CSANGPGQNNSPLHF.

This clonotype occurred a few times. V usage is TRBV20-1 and J usage is TRBJ2-1; possibly TRBD2 for D (6 bases). CDR1 is DFQATT, CDR2 SNEGSKA, per germline (reference sequence). CDR3 length equals 16 residues. V shed 7 bases and J shed 8 bases, with 27 bases lying between them. In DNA, the CDR3 is TGCAGTGTGAGACGGCGGGGCGGCCCGGTGGTCGATGAGCAGTTCTTC. The encoded protein is CSVRRRGGPVVDEQFF.